This TCR beta chain was sequenced in a study of blood T cell repertoires in COVID-19. This clone showed up just once. Sequenced by immunoSEQ multiplex PCR; TCRdb stores in-frame clones only, minus some. This table holds some 180,000 clones, approximately 90% found once. CDR3 length equals 17 residues. Germline V lookup: CDR1 MDHEN, CDR2 SYDVKM. V lost 6 bases and J lost 1; bases outside the gene matches: 11. Material for sequencing was PBMCs or T cells enriched from blood (not recorded which). This TCR derives from a woman between 40 and 55 years old in a cohort exposed to, infected with or recovered from COVID-19 (not recorded which). The chain couples TRBV28 to TRBJ1-1, with TRBD1 matching over 10 bases. The chain's CDR3 is CASSINLWTGGNTEAFF. The DNA for the CDR3 is TGTGCCAGCAGCATCAATTTGTGGACAGGGGGGAACACTGAAGCTTTCTTT.